One TCR beta chain is described in this entry. Its antigen is currently unknown. V lost 1 base to trimming and J lost 10 bases; unmatched junction nucleotides: 9. Looked up from germline, CDR1 is MGHRA and CDR2 is YSYEKL. This CDR3 spans 16 amino acids. PCR primers comprised 60 Vbeta and 13 Jbeta primers. Only in-frame clones appear in the TCRdb table, and some are missing; sequencing was by immunoSEQ multiplex PCR. Of tens of thousands of clones listed, 79% were seen once; the top ten hold 2.9%. This specimen comes from a study of cytomegalovirus exposure and HLA in healthy donors. Study observations and caveats: A reported reduction in N-insertions relative to the 666-donor mean was seen in an Asian-associated ancestry cluster in a later analysis. In an earlier analysis, about 90% or about 30%: the productive usage of most TCR beta V segments.

The material sequenced was PBMCs. This TCR was sampled from a woman in her twenties or thirties in good health and CMV-seronegative. The chain links TRBV4-1 to TRBJ2-1, with 11 bases identical to TRBD2. Here the CDR3 DNA reads TGCGCCAGCAGCCAAGGTGGGACTAGCGGCCCTGGGGAGCAGTTCTTC. Its translation is CASSQGGTSGPGEQFF.